These 31 T cell receptor beta chains came from one sample sequenced in a study of T cells after yellow fever vaccination. MiXCR, run by TCRdb on the 5' RACE reads, gives a single entry per CDR3 protein. The data show around 300,000 distinct CDR3 sequences, 10% to 15% seen once. The sample in question was CD4+ T cells sorted from PBMCs, obtained 45 days after the yellow fever booster vaccination. The receptor set was obtained from a man aged 30-40 years who received the YFV17D yellow fever vaccine.

The chain employs TRBV10-3 and TRBJ2-1, with D possibly matching TRBD2 (5 bases). The CDR3 contains 12 residues. Germline CDR1 and CDR2: ENHRY and SYGVKD. The V gene lost 4 bases and the J gene lost 7 bases, with 8 bases spanning the gap. CDR3 loop: CAISGGSNEQFF. In DNA form, the CDR3 reads TGTGCCATCAGTGGCGGGTCGAATGAGCAGTTCTTC.

V gene TRBV5-1 combines with J gene TRBJ2-3, with a weak D call TRBD2 (5 bases). The CDR3 length is 16 residues. Trimming stripped 0 bases from V and 1 base from J, with 12 bases between. CDR1 and CDR2 from the germline V gene are SGHRS and YFSETQ. The CDR3 nucleotides are TGCGCCAGCAGCTTGGCGCCGGGGAGAGGCACAGATACGCAGTATTTT. Its translation: CASSLAPGRGTDTQYF.

V and J are TRBV7-2 and TRBJ2-7, with 10 bases fitting TRBD2. Trimming took 3 bases from V and 2 from J; bases not matched to a gene: 1. CDR3 length: 14 residues. Germline lookup yields CDR1 SGHTA and CDR2 FQGNSA. The CDR3 nucleotides are TGTACCAGCAGCTTTCTAGCGGGAGCCTACGAGCAGTACTTC. The encoded protein is CTSSFLAGAYEQYF. Together with reference TRBV7-2 and TRBJ2-7, the CDR3 gives the full variable domain: GAGVSQSPSNKVTEKGKDVELRCDPISGHTALYWYRQSLGQGLEFLIYFQGNSAPDKSGLPSDRFSAERTGGSVSTLTIQRTQQEDSAVYLCTSSFLAGAYEQYFGPGTRLTVT.

This rearrangement joins TRBV7-3 to TRBJ2-1, with 10 bases aligning to TRBD2. This CDR3 spans 14 amino acids. The V segment lost 2 bases and the J segment 10 bases; nucleotides outside the gene matches: 5. Germline lookup yields CDR1 SGHTA and CDR2 FQGTGA. CDR3 DNA sequence: TGTGCCAGCAGCTTAGCTAGCGGGAGAGGGGAGCAGTTCTTC. This translates into CASSLASGRGEQFF.

This clonotype was seen a handful of times. This chain joins TRBV11-2 and TRBJ2-1, with TRBD2 as a possible D gene (7 bases). The CDR3 length is 15 residues. V was shortened by 7 bases and J by 10 bases, with 23 bases between the two germline ends. Germline-derived CDR1 and CDR2 are SGHAT and FQNNGV. The CDR3 DNA reads as TGTGCCAGCATCCCATCCCAGCGGGGCAGGGGAGAGCAGTTCTTC. This sequence encodes CASIPSQRGRGEQFF.

The chain uses TRBV20-1 and TRBJ2-2; 8 bases align to TRBD1. CDR3 length equals 15 residues. Germline lookup yields CDR1 DFQATT and CDR2 SNEGSKA (reference sequence). The V and J ends lost 0 bases and 6 bases, in that order; junction bases with no gene match: 6. The CDR3 DNA is TGCAGTGCTAGAGAAACTGGGACAGGCGCCGGGGAGCTGTTTTTT. It yields the protein CSARETGTGAGELFF.

This clonotype showed up just a few times. The chain joins TRBV20-1 to TRBJ2-3, with 9 bases fitting TRBD2. V was clipped by 6 bases and J by 4 bases; unmatched bases: 8. The CDR3 has 14 residues. Germline V gene data show CDR1 as DFQATT and CDR2 as SNEGSKA (reference sequence). CDR3 nucleotide sequence: TGCAGTGCCGCTTTAGCGGGAGTATCAGATACGCAGTATTTT. Protein sequence: CSAALAGVSDTQYF.

This clonotype was counted at least ten times. The V call is TRBV5-1, the J call TRBJ1-1; D is uncertain. The germline V gene encodes CDR1 SGHRS and CDR2 YFSETQ. CDR3 size: 13 residues. The V and J ends lost 4 bases and 0 bases respectively, with 7 bases between them. The CDR3 nucleotides read TGCGCCAGCAGCACCTCAATGAACACTGAAGCTTTCTTT. It translates to CASSTSMNTEAFF. Full variable domain (missing parts from reference TRBV5-1 and TRBJ1-1): KAGVTQTPRYLIKTRGQQVTLSCSPISGHRSVSWYQQTPGQGLQFLFEYFSETQRNKGNFPGRFSGRQFSNSRSEMNVSTLELGDSALYLCASSTSMNTEAFFGQGTRLTVV.

Many counts were recorded for this clonotype. The chain uses TRBV28 and TRBJ2-7; D unclear. This CDR3 contains 12 residues. Germline values: CDR1 MDHEN, CDR2 SYDVKM. Trimming left V 10 bases short and J 3 bases short, with 13 bases between. CDR3 bases: TGTGCCACCTATATCCCGGGCTACGAGCAGTACTTC. Protein sequence: CATYIPGYEQYF.

The V call is TRBV30, the J call TRBJ1-1, with D perhaps matching TRBD1 (6 bases). The CDR3 is 14 amino acids. Germline CDR1 reads GTSNPN; CDR2 reads SVGIG (reference sequence). V was shortened by 0 bases and J by 0 bases, with 8 bases between the two germline ends. CDR3 residues: CAWSVTGLNTEAFF. The CDR3 DNA reads as TGTGCCTGGAGTGTAACAGGGTTGAACACTGAAGCTTTCTTT. The variable domain in full, completed from reference TRBV30 and TRBJ1-1, reads SQTIHQWPATLVQPVGSPLSLECTVEGTSNPNLYWYRQAAGRGLQLLFYSVGIGQISSEVPQNLSASRPQDRQFILSSKKLLLSDSGFYLCAWSVTGLNTEAFFGQGTRLTVV.

The CDR3 bases are TGTGCCAGCAGCTTATCCGGGGGATTCTCCTACGAGCAGTACTTC. Translating gives CASSLSGGFSYEQYF. The chain employs TRBV7-2 and TRBJ2-7; maybe TRBD2 (6 bases). From germline, CDR1 is SGHTA and CDR2 FQGNSA. The CDR3 is 15 residues long. V lost 2 bases and J 0 bases, leaving 11 bases between the germline ends.

The V and J genes are TRBV12-3 or TRBV12-4 and TRBJ2-3; D perhaps matches TRBD2 (6 bases). The CDR3 sequence is 14 residues long. Trimming removed 10 bases from V and 0 bases from J, with 14 bases in between. The DNA for the CDR3 is TGTGCCACCCTCCGCGGACTAAGCACAGATACGCAGTATTTT. This codes for CATLRGLSTDTQYF.

The chain uses TRBV7-9 and TRBJ2-7; tentative D call: TRBD2 (5 bases). Germline CDR1 reads SEHNR; CDR2 reads FQNEAQ (reference sequence). The V gene lost 1 base and the J gene lost 7 bases, with 11 bases spanning the gap. The CDR3 runs to 13 residues. The CDR3, as DNA: TGTGCCAGCAGCTTAGGAGGGTCCGGGGAGCAGTACTTC. Protein: CASSLGGSGEQYF.

CDR3 DNA sequence: TGTGCCAGCAGCGTGGGCACCCAGGGCCCAGATACGCAGTATTTT. It encodes CASSVGTQGPDTQYF. The V gene is TRBV9, the J gene TRBJ2-3, with D possibly matching TRBD1 (5 bases). Trimming removed 2 bases from V and 4 bases from J, with 14 bases in between. Looked up from germline, CDR1 is SGDLS and CDR2 is YYNGEE. CDR3 length: 15 amino acids.

This clonotype was found many times. The chain employs TRBV7-8 and TRBJ2-3; tentatively, D is TRBD2 (6 bases). The CDR3 is made up of 15 amino acids. V shed 4 bases and J shed 1 base, with 12 bases lying between them. Germline V lookup: CDR1 SGHVS, CDR2 FQNEAQ. CDR3 residues: CASSSIPGGTDTQYF. CDR3 nucleotides: TGTGCCAGCAGCTCCATCCCGGGGGGCACAGATACGCAGTATTTT.

The sample holds a few counts of this clonotype. This sequence joins TRBV11-2 and TRBJ2-2, with D perhaps TRBD2 (6 bases). Deletions cut 5 bases from V and 3 bases from J, with 16 bases between. Germline V CDR1 and CDR2: SGHAT, FQNNGV. The CDR3 contains 16 residues. In nucleotides, the CDR3 is TGTGCCAGCAGCGGCGGGGTAGCGGCATACACCGGGGAGCTGTTTTTT. Translating gives CASSGGVAAYTGELFF.

This clonotype showed up many times. The chain couples TRBV7-2 to TRBJ1-2; 7 nucleotides match TRBD1. The CDR3 covers 14 residues. The V segment lost 4 bases and the J segment 7 bases; nucleotides outside the gene matches: 9. Looked up from germline, CDR1 is SGHTA and CDR2 is FQGNSA. The CDR3 sequence: CASSSRARGPGYTF. In DNA, the CDR3 is TGTGCCAGCAGCTCACGCGCTAGGGGGCCTGGCTACACCTTC.

Ten or more counts support this clonotype. The V call is TRBV12-3 or TRBV12-4, the J call TRBJ1-2; the match to TRBD1 covers 7 bases. The CDR3 loop spans 13 amino acids. V dropped 8 bases and J dropped 4; count of bases not matched to a gene: 7. This CDR3 reads CASGDGTVYGYTF. Here the CDR3 DNA reads TGTGCCAGCGGGGACGGGACAGTCTATGGCTACACCTTC.

This chain uses TRBV29-1 with TRBJ2-7; TRBD1 is a possible D gene (6 bases). In germline, CDR1 is SQVTM, CDR2 ANQGSEA. Trimming cost V 2 bases and J 3 bases, with 8 bases left between them. The CDR3 is 12 residues long. The CDR3 here is CSVETGSYEQYF. Written as DNA, the CDR3 is TGCAGCGTTGAAACAGGGAGCTACGAGCAGTACTTC.

There are a few counts of this clonotype. The gene calls are TRBV7-2 and TRBJ2-4; D is unclear. This CDR3 contains 13 residues. V was shortened by 2 bases and J by 6 bases, with 8 bases between the two germline ends. CDR1 SGHTA and CDR2 FQGNSA come from the germline V gene. Here the CDR3 reads CASSLSDGNIQYF. CDR3 nucleotides: TGTGCCAGCAGCTTAAGTGACGGAAACATTCAGTACTTC.

The chain carries TRBV7-2 and TRBJ2-2; D not resolved. The length of the CDR3 is 13 residues. The V end lost 2 bases, the J end lost 8 bases, and 9 bases lay between the germline ends. Germline CDR1 reads SGHTA; CDR2 reads FQGNSA. For the CDR3, the DNA is TGTGCCAGCAGCTTAAGTTTTACAGGGGAGCTGTTTTTT. Translating it yields CASSLSFTGELFF.

This clonotype appeared a few times. The rearrangement joins TRBV11-2 to TRBJ2-1, with TRBD2 matching 9 bases. V dropped 2 bases and J dropped 2; count of bases not matched to a gene: 19. CDR1 and CDR2 (germline): SGHAT, FQNNGV. This CDR3 has 21 residues. The CDR3 nucleotides read TGTGCCAGCAGCTTATTGAGGAAGTCAGGGGGAGCGGGAGGACCCTACAATGAGCAGTTCTTC. Amino acid sequence: CASSLLRKSGGAGGPYNEQFF.

This clonotype was seen only a few times. This chain joins TRBV9 and TRBJ2-3; possible D gene TRBD1, 6 bases. The CDR3 spans 12 residues. Per germline, CDR1 SGDLS and CDR2 YYNGEE. Trimming stripped 10 bases from V and 10 bases from J, with 19 bases between. CDR3 loop: CASQRGHEAQYF. As DNA, the CDR3 is TGTGCCTCCCAACGGGGACATGAAGCGCAGTATTTT.

This chain joins TRBV7-2 and TRBJ2-7; 9 bases match TRBD1. CDR3 size: 14 residues. CDR1 and CDR2 from the germline V gene are SGHTA and FQGNSA. The J segment lost 7 bases and the V segment lost 2 bases, leaving 6 bases of the junction unmatched. The CDR3 region is CASSLRDRGGEQYF. The CDR3 DNA is TGTGCCAGCAGCTTACGAGACAGGGGGGGTGAGCAGTACTTC.

The sample holds a few counts of this clonotype. CDR3 nucleotide sequence: TGTGCCAGCAGTTATTTCGGCGGGGCCACAGATACGCAGTATTTT. This codes for CASSYFGGATDTQYF. V usage is TRBV27 and J usage is TRBJ2-3; D may be TRBD2 (6 bases). Trimming took off 4 bases at V and 2 bases at J, with 13 bases between the two ends. CDR1 and CDR2 from the germline V gene are MNHEY and SMNVEV (reference sequence). The CDR3 has 15 residues.

Points on this clonotype: A much larger clone is a single base away; this may be a read error. CDR3 residues: CSAGGASTHTQYF. The CDR3 nucleotides read TGCAGCGCGGGAGGGGCAAGCACACATACGCAGTATTTT. The chain joins TRBV29-1 to TRBJ2-3, with TRBD2 matching over 8 bases. The CDR3 is made up of 13 amino acids. Germline CDR1 reads SQVTM; CDR2 reads ANQGSEA.

This clonotype came up a few times. The gene calls are TRBV20-1 and TRBJ2-3, with unresolved D. With 3 bases removed from V and 0 bases from J, the gap between germline ends came to 13 bases. Germline V gene sequence: CDR1 DFQATT, CDR2 SNEGSKA (reference sequence). The CDR3 runs 15 residues. This CDR3 reads CSASKGPYSTDTQYF. The CDR3 bases are TGCAGTGCTAGTAAAGGGCCTTATAGCACAGATACGCAGTATTTT.

This sequence joins TRBV12-3 or TRBV12-4 and TRBJ2-1; TRBD1 aligns across 10 bases. V trimming: 5 bases; J trimming: 9 bases; junction bases outside the gene matches: 10. This CDR3 is 15 amino acids long. The CDR3 loop reads CASSRTRGQGTEQFF. In nucleotides, the CDR3 is TGTGCCAGCAGTCGGACCCGGGGACAGGGGACTGAGCAGTTCTTC.

There are a few counts of this clonotype. The CDR3 region has the DNA TGCGCCAGCAGCGTGACGGACTACGGGGCCCAGTACTTC. This translates into CASSVTDYGAQYF. This chain uses TRBV5-1 with TRBJ2-5; the D gene is possibly TRBD2 (6 bases). V was shortened by 4 bases and J by 9 bases, with 16 bases between the two germline ends. The CDR3 contains 13 residues. Germline V gene data show CDR1 as SGHRS and CDR2 as YFSETQ.

The chain is built from TRBV5-1 and TRBJ2-3, with 10 positions matching TRBD1. CDR3 size: 14 residues. Germline V CDR1 and CDR2: SGHRS, YFSETQ. With 9 bases clipped from V and 4 bases from J, the junction kept 8 bases outside the gene matches. This CDR3 reads CATRQGAPPDTQYF. The CDR3 nucleotides read TGCGCCACCCGACAGGGGGCGCCCCCAGATACGCAGTATTTT.

This clonotype was found a few times. The rearrangement uses TRBV4-3 and TRBJ2-7; D is uncertain. The germline V and J ends were trimmed by 2 bases and 5 bases, with 19 bases remaining between them. CDR1 LGHNA and CDR2 YSLEER come from the germline V gene. The CDR3 runs to 16 residues. The CDR3 reads CASSQQDARTPHEQYF. CDR3 coding DNA: TGCGCCAGCAGCCAACAAGACGCCAGGACCCCCCACGAGCAGTACTTC.